This T cell receptor beta chain was identified during a study of Tregs in tolerant kidney transplant recipients. This CDR3 region has 16 residues. The germline V gene encodes CDR1 MNHEY and CDR2 SVGAGI. Trimming stripped 0 bases from V and 2 bases from J, with 11 bases between. For this clone: Its specificity is not known.

Related graft donors supplied nonmyeloablative bone marrow transplants, and mixed chimerism was transient. Unstimulated regulatory T cells (CD4+CD25+CD127-), CD4+CD25- non-regulatory cells, CD4 and CD8 cells were FACS-sorted from thawed PBMCs. Findings and limits, study-wide: Nucleotide sequences could not be compared across some patients' samples due to primer changes. Activated donor B cell expansion appeared to reveal the most relevant donor-specific TCRbeta repertoire.

The repertoire was sequenced with immunoSEQ multiplex PCR; TCRdb's copy has only in-frame clones and lacks some. The data hold over 70,000 clones, with around 90% observed a single time. The source is a human patient who received a combined kidney and bone marrow transplant. A share of the T cells may be of graft donor origin. This sequence joins TRBV6-5 and TRBJ2-4; no firm D call. Specimen: CD4+ T cells from blood (PBMCs), collected 24 months after the transplant. The CDR3 spells CASSYSPAFPKNIQYF. DNA of the CDR3: TGTGCCAGCAGTTACTCGCCAGCGTTCCCCAAAAACATTCAGTACTTC.